This passage covers 9 T cell receptor beta chains from one sample sequenced in a study of beta chain features in type 1 diabetes. The authors reverse transcribed all of the isolated RNA, so sequencing captured expressed TCRB transcripts. Only in-frame clones appear in the TCRdb table, and some are missing; sequencing was by immunoSEQ multiplex PCR. The data contain under 300,000 clones, around a quarter of them seen just once; the ten biggest clones take up 3% to 4%. Sequenced material: central memory CD4+ T cells from blood. All receptors derive from a man younger than 45 in good health.

This clone has more than one count but fewer than ten. The same CDR3 is also encoded by other DNA sequences in this sample. V usage is TRBV7-2 and J usage is TRBJ2-1; D not certain. Germline V gene sequence: CDR1 SGHTA, CDR2 FQGNSA. CDR3 size: 13 residues. V was cut by 2 bases and J by 3 bases, with 5 bases left in between. The CDR3 here is CASSLSSYNEQFF. CDR3 in DNA: TGTGCCAGCAGCTTAAGCAGCTACAATGAGCAGTTCTTC.

CDR3 in amino acids: CASSISGADTQYF. The CDR3 DNA sequence: TGTGCCAGTAGTATAAGCGGTGCAGATACGCAGTATTTT. This chain connects TRBV19 to TRBJ2-3; D is perhaps TRBD2 (5 bases). Trimming took off 2 bases at V and 4 bases at J, with 7 bases between the two ends. The CDR3 covers 13 residues. The germline gives CDR1 LNHDA, CDR2 SQIVND (reference sequence).

V and J are TRBV29-1 and TRBJ1-1; unclear D gene. The CDR3 spans 11 residues. Trimming stripped 7 bases from V and 1 base from J, with 7 bases between. The V gene's germline CDR1 is SQVTM and CDR2 ANQGSEA. CDR3 region: CSARPNTEAFF. The CDR3 region has the DNA TGCAGCGCACGGCCGAACACTGAAGCTTTCTTT.

This clone was seen more than once but under ten times. The V and J genes are TRBV5-1 and TRBJ2-7; 7 positions agree with TRBD2. This CDR3 has 17 amino acids. J gave up 0 bases and V 1 base, and 10 bases lay outside the gene matches. Germline CDR1 is SGHRS and CDR2 is YFSETQ. The CDR3 DNA sequence: TGCGCCAGCAGCTTGATCCCTAGCGGAGGGAGCTCCTACGAGCAGTACTTC. Translation: CASSLIPSGGSSYEQYF.

V usage is TRBV7-2 and J usage is TRBJ1-2; TRBD1 is a possible D gene (6 bases). Germline V gene lookup returns CDR1 SGHTA and CDR2 FQGNSA. Trimming stripped 4 bases from V and 7 bases from J, with 19 bases between. This CDR3 comprises 15 residues. The CDR3 region is CASSSIQGPLLGYTF. The CDR3 nucleotides read TGTGCCAGCAGCTCAATACAGGGTCCTCTGCTTGGCTACACCTTC.

This chain uses TRBV19 with TRBJ2-1; TRBD2 matches at 8 bases. The V gene's germline CDR1 is LNHDA and CDR2 SQIVND (reference sequence). V lost 6 bases to trimming and J lost 6 bases; unmatched junction nucleotides: 10. This CDR3 is built from 15 residues. The CDR3 DNA reads TGTGCCAGTAGCCCCAGCGGGAGCAACATCAATGAGCAGTTCTTC. Translated: CASSPSGSNINEQFF.

This clone occurred a few times. V is TRBV19 and J is TRBJ2-1; a possible D gene is TRBD1 (6 bases). Germline V gene sequence: CDR1 LNHDA, CDR2 SQIVND (reference sequence). The CDR3 sequence is 13 residues long. V shed 7 bases and J shed 6 bases, with 13 bases lying between them. The CDR3 DNA follows: TGTGCCAGTACCCCCACAGGGAGCAATGAGCAGTTCTTC. Translated, it gives CASTPTGSNEQFF.

The chain recombines TRBV7-2 with TRBJ1-3; a possible D gene is TRBD1 (5 bases). Between the trimmed V and J ends, which lost 6 bases and 0 bases, there was a span of 12 bases. Germline CDR1 reads SGHTA; CDR2 reads FQGNSA. This CDR3 is 15 amino acids long. Here the CDR3 reads CASRDTGGSGNTIYF. For the CDR3, the DNA is TGTGCCAGCAGGGACACAGGAGGCTCTGGAAACACCATATATTTT.

The chain links TRBV18 to TRBJ2-3; the match to TRBD2 covers 8 bases. Germline CDR1 is KGHSH and CDR2 is LQKENI. The ends lost 6 bases at V and 1 base at J; junction bases unmatched: 9. The CDR3 consists of 16 residues. The DNA of the CDR3 is TGTGCCAGCTCCCCGAAAGCGGGAGCGGGCACAGATACGCAGTATTTT. It yields the protein CASSPKAGAGTDTQYF.